Reported below is one T cell receptor (beta chain). Its cognate antigen has yet to be identified. No per-base quality is available; no much larger clone lies one base away. Donors were patients with melanoma. V sheds 2 bases and J sheds 3 bases, leaving 13 bases between their ends. The CDR3 covers 16 residues, taking in both the cysteine and the phenylalanine. CDR3 DNA is the only sequence kept; it has 48 bases, read in frame from the first base. CDR1 and CDR2 are drawn from the germline V gene (reference sequence): LNHDA, SQIVND. The data belong to a study of CD4+ T cells in melanoma (dated by TCRdb to the early 2020s). About the investigation overall: Neoantigen-specific CD4+ T cells in human melanoma were what the study investigated.

Libraries were built with the immunoSEQ multiplex PCR assay. Sourced from immuneACCESS, this table was stored by TCRdb with only in-frame sequences that have V and J called. A share of the clones is absent; for the studies checked, an unresolved V gene accounts for under half, and the remainder has no known explanation. Here the sample has about 50,000 clones; roughly nine tenths occur a single time. The ten largest clones add up to over 9.5% of the sample. Broad study findings and their caveats: The report described a correlation between neoantigen-specific CD4+ T cells and the function of CD8+ T cells, macrophages and B cells. Neoantigen-specific CD4+ T cells in melanoma were reported to show diverse differentiation states.

Specimen: peripheral blood. The receptor was derived from a human donor with melanoma. The V and J segments used are TRBV19 and TRBJ2-2, and TRBD1 may be the D gene, going by 5 matching bases. The CDR3 region: CASSISAGQDTGELFF. The DNA reads TGTGCCAGTAGTATATCGGCAGGGCAGGACACCGGGGAGCTGTTTTTT.